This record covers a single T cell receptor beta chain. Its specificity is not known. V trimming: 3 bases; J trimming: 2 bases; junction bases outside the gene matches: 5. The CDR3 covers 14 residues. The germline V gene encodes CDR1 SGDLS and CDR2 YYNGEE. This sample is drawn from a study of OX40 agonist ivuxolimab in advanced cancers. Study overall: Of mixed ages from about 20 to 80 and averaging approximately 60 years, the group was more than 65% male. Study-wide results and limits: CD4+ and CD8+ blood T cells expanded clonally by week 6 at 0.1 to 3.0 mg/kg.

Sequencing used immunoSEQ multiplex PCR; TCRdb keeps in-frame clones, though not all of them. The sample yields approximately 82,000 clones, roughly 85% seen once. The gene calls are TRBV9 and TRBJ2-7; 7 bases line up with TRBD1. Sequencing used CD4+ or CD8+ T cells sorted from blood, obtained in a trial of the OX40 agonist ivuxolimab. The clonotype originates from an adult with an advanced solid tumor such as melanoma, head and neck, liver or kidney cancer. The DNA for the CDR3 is TGTGCCAGCAGCGGCAGGGACAGTACCTACGAGCAGTACTTC. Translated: CASSGRDSTYEQYF.